This TCR beta chain came from a study of T cells in Graves' hyperthyroidism and ophthalmopathy. Germline V gene data show CDR1 as KGHSH and CDR2 as LQKENI. The CDR3 contains 14 residues. V lost 3 bases and J lost 7, with 16 bases in between. RNA transcripts served as the template for amplifying TCR beta CDR3 regions. The HTBI primer set was used in a first-round RT-PCR of the TCR CDR3. MiXCR was run by TCRdb on the multiplex PCR reads, yielding one entry per CDR3 protein. The sample shows about 600,000 distinct CDR3 sequences, 11% to 15% of them seen only once. J is TRBJ2-7 and V is TRBV18; tentatively, D is TRBD1 (5 bases). Material: blood. The sequence came from a woman aged 18 to 35 with Graves' ophthalmopathy. CDR3 residues: CASSPQKQVPEQYF. CDR3 bases: TGTGCCAGCTCACCCCAAAAACAGGTCCCTGAGCAGTACTTC.